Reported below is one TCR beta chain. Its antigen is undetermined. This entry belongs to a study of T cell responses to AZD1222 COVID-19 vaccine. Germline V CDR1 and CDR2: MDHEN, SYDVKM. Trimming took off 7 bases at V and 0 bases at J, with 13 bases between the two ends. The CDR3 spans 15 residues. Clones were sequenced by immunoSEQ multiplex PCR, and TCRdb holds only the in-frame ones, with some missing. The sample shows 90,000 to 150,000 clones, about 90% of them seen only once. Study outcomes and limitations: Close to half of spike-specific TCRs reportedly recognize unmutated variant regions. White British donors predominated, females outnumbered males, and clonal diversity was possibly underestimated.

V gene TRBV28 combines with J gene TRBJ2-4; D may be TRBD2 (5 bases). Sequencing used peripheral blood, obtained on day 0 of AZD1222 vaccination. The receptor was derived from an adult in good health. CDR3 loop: CASTLGGLAKNIQYF. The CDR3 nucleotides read TGTGCCAGCACTCTTGGAGGTCTAGCCAAAAACATTCAGTACTTC.